This T cell receptor beta chain appears in the sequencing data of a study of shared clonotypes between healthy human individuals. Points from the study as a whole: Deeper or shallower sequencing was expected to change how clonotypes are shared among donors.

Nashville, Tennessee was home to all donors, who were Caucasian adults. The study separated CD4+ cells into CD45RA+ naive and CD45RA-negative memory subsets. The authors distributed each subset's genomic DNA evenly over several immunoSEQ plates. Method: immunoSEQ multiplex PCR; TCRdb's copy keeps in-frame clones and lacks some. The sample has 2 million to 2.5 million clones; roughly 94% are singletons. This clone appeared a few times. What it binds is not known. The clonotype comes from a man aged 18 to 35 in good health. Input material: naive CD4+ T cells sorted from blood. The subset denotes: CD45RA+ positively selected.

The CDR3 region is CASSPGDRVVEKLFF. The CDR3 nucleotides are TGTGCCAGCAGCCCGGGAGACAGGGTGGTTGAAAAACTGTTTTTT. The chain recombines TRBV11-2 with TRBJ1-4, with TRBD1 matching over 7 bases. Trimming removed 5 bases from V and 7 bases from J; junction bases left unmatched: 10. Germline CDR1 SGHAT, CDR2 FQNNGV. This CDR3 is 15 amino acids long. Full variable domain (outside the CDR3, taken from reference TRBV11-2 and TRBJ1-4): EAGVAQSPRYKIIEKRQSVAFWCNPISGHATLYWYQQILGQGPKLLIQFQNNGVVDDSQLPKDRFSAERLKGVDSTLKIQPAKLEDSAVYLCASSPGDRVVEKLFFGSGTQLSVL.